This TCR beta chain was observed in a study of Graves' ophthalmopathy and Graves' hyperthyroidism (dated by TCRdb to the late 2010s). Regarding the research as a whole: Peripheral blood was collected at initial diagnosis, before any treatment. The study used signatures of the TCR beta repertoire to tell Graves' ophthalmopathy apart from Graves' hyperthyroidism and to predict which patients would progress to ophthalmopathy. In total, under 150 blood samples were TCR-sequenced: approximately 42 ophthalmopathy, approximately 80 hyperthyroidism and approximately 17 hyperthyroidism-to-ophthalmopathy patients. Following sampling, methimazole starting at 30 mg daily was administered to hyperthyroidism patients, and high-dose intravenous methylprednisolone was administered to ophthalmopathy patients. To explore V-J signatures distinguishing ophthalmopathy from hyperthyroidism, a discovery set of roughly 100 patients (roughly 45 ophthalmopathy, over 55 stable hyperthyroidism) was enrolled. For independent validation, a separate cohort was made up of 18 hyperthyroidism patients plus 17 patients who later progressed from hyperthyroidism to ophthalmopathy. T-cell repertoires of thyroid tissue and blood were compared in six or seven hyperthyroidism patients. General findings and caveats noted by the study authors: Ophthalmopathy was separated from stable hyperthyroidism by the 13-signature model with more than 85% sensitivity and 81% to 84% specificity in cross-validation and with 80%/75% in the test set. Most of the expanded thyroid clonotypes with a frequency above 0.001 were also detected in blood, and it was suggested that the thyroid immune response may be reflected by blood repertoires. In validation, the model predicted ophthalmopathy progression with roughly 68% sensitivity and 72% to 80% specificity; roughly 11 predicted patients were CT-confirmed with GO in a median of approximately six months. No statistical method was used to set the sample size in advance, and the investigators knew which group each participant was assigned to.

Ophthalmopathy patients were characterized by moderately to severely active disease, a Clinical Activity Score of at least 3, a NOSPECS grade of at least 4, and a disease duration under 3 months. Anyone with other autoimmune diseases, uncontrolled infections, pregnancy or lactation was excluded from the study. Diagnosis relied on clinical symptoms, serum thyroxine, TRAb, thyroid ultrasound and orbital computed tomography. Using Ficoll-Paque density gradient centrifugation, PBMCs were isolated from 9.5 to 10 ml of fresh peripheral blood. Trizol reagent was used to extract the total RNA, and its quality was then checked on an Agilent 2100 Bioanalyzer. This clonotype appeared many times. No cognate antigen has been identified for it. There are no base qualities to consult, and no much larger clone falls within one base. For repertoire sequencing, TCR beta CDR3 regions were amplified from RNA transcripts. HTBI primers and the Qiagen OneStep RT-PCR kit were used in a first-round RT-PCR, which was followed by a second-round multiplex PCR, size selection and purification. Libraries were sequenced on an Illumina HiSeq2000 using paired-end 100 bp reads. The authors' analysis ran thus. SOAPnuke was used to process the reads, throwing out any read that had adapters, had uncalled bases, had a mean Phred below 15, or lacked an exact constant-primer or identifier match. COPE v1.2.5 was used to merge high-quality paired reads. Unique nucleotide sequences were defined as clonotypes and aligned to IMGT TRB V, D and J references using MiTCR v1.1. Analysis was restricted to V-J combinations with a frequency above 0.0001, which covered roughly 99% of repertoires. For each V-J combination, a TCR clonal expansion and chaos score was defined as the ratio of F50 clonal expansion to chaos observed in the TCRdist matrix. Welch's t-statistics and random forest were used to narrow the features down to around 13 V-J combinations, which were then fed into a naive Bayes classifier. The similarity between thyroid and blood repertoires was quantified using the Morisita-Horn index. TCRdb reprocessing: public reads trimmed at Q25 with fastp, clones called with MiXCR, in-frame beta chains kept. Each CDR3 protein appears once, grouped with its most common genes and DNA. These V and J calls rely on TCRdb rather than the paper's analysis. This sample comprises approximately 700,000 distinct CDR3 sequences, 40% of them detected only once. The top ten constitute approximately 43% of the sample.

The germline V gene sets CDR1 to MGHDK and CDR2 to SYGVNS. The CDR3 contains 14 residues, cysteine and phenylalanine counted. CDR3 DNA is the only sequence kept; it has 42 bases, read in frame from the first base. At the junction V is shortened by 7 bases and J by 9 bases; bases outside the gene matches: 14. The clonotype comes from an adult man with Graves' ophthalmopathy. This chain is built from TRBV25-1 and TRBJ2-7, with 8 junctional bases fitting TRBD1. Sequencing was carried out using peripheral blood. The nucleotides are TGTGCCAGCACCCCTCCGGGACAGGTTTTGGGGCAGTACTTC. Its protein reads: CASTPPGQVLGQYF.